This T cell receptor (beta chain) was sequenced in a study of T-cell memory formation after mild COVID-19. Background on the study: Most TCR clusters belonged to a single donor.

TCRdb analysed the 5' RACE reads with MiXCR anew, one entry per CDR3 protein. This sample has fewer than 650,000 distinct CDR3 sequences, with roughly 17% found just once. V was shortened by 8 bases and J by 4 bases, with 14 bases between the two germline ends. Germline CDR1 is SEHNR and CDR2 is FQNEAQ (reference sequence). The CDR3 is 14 amino acids. The receptor's source is an adult woman who had mild COVID-19 (a few samples of this study predate the infection). Cell type and time point are not known. The chain recombines TRBV7-9 with TRBJ2-2; no definite D call. The material sequenced was PBMCs or a T cell subset sorted from them (not recorded which). The CDR3 region is CASCDSLGTGELFF. The CDR3 DNA is TGTGCCAGCTGCGACTCTCTCGGCACCGGGGAGCTGTTTTTT.